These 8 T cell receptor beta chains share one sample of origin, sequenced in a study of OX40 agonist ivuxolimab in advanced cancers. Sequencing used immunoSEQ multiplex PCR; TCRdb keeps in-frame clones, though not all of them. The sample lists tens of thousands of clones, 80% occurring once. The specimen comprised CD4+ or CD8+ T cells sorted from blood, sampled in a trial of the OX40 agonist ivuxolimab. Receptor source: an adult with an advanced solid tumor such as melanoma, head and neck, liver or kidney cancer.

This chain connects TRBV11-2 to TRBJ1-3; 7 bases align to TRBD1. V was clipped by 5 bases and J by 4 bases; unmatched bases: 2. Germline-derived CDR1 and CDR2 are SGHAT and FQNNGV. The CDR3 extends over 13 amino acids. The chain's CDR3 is CASSQGVGNTIYF. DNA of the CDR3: TGTGCCAGCAGCCAGGGGGTCGGAAACACCATATATTTT.

In DNA, the CDR3 is TGTGCCAGCAGCTTGGCGGACCAACCCTTGGCAGATACGCAGTATTTT. It is translated as CASSLADQPLADTQYF. This rearrangement joins TRBV4-2 to TRBJ2-3; D gene uncertain. There are 16 residues in the CDR3. V lost 5 bases and J 4 bases, leaving 19 bases between the germline ends. The germline V gene encodes CDR1 LGHNA and CDR2 YNFKEQ.

CDR3 region: CASSSTGTSGFLRYEQYF. The CDR3 region has the DNA TGTGCCAGCAGCTCGACCGGGACTAGCGGCTTCCTCCGCTACGAGCAGTACTTC. The chain combines TRBV5-6 with TRBJ2-7; TRBD2 agrees at 11 bases. The ends lost 3 bases at V and 3 bases at J; junction bases unmatched: 14. CDR3 size: 18 residues. Germline CDR1 SGHDT, CDR2 YYEEEE.

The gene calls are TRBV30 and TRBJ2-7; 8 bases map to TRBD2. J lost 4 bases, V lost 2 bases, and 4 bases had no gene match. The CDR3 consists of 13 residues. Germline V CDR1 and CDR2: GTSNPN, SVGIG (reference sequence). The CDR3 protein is CAWSRAGVYEQYF. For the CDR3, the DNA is TGTGCCTGGAGTCGAGCGGGAGTTTACGAGCAGTACTTC.

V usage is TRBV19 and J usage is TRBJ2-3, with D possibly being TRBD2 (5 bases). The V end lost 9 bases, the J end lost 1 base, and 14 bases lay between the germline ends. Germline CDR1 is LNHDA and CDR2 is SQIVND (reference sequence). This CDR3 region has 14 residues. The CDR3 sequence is CASSLGGRTDTQYF. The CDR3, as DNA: TGTGCCAGCAGCCTCGGCGGGCGCACAGATACGCAGTATTTT.

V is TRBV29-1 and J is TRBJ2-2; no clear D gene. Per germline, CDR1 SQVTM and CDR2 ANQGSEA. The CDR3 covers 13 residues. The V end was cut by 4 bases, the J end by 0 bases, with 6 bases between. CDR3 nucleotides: TGCAGCGTTGGTAGGGCGAACACCGGGGAGCTGTTTTTT. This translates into CSVGRANTGELFF.

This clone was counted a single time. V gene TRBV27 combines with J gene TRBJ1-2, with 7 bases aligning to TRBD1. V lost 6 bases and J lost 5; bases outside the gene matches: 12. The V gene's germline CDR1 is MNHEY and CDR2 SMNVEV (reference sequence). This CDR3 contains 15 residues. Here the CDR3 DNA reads TGTGCCAGCAGCACCCGGCAGGGGGAGTATTATGGCTACACCTTC. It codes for CASSTRQGEYYGYTF.

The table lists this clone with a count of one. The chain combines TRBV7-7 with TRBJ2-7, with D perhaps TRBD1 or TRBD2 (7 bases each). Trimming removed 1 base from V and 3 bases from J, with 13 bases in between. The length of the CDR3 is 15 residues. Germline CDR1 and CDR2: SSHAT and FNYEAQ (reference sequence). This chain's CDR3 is CASSLGQGGIYEQYF. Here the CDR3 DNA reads TGTGCCAGCAGCTTAGGACAGGGAGGGATCTACGAGCAGTACTTC.